The T cell receptor (beta chain) described here comes from a study of blood T cell repertoires in COVID-19. Study-level information: Sample material is recorded as cDNA or gDNA derived from T cells, B-cell-depleted T cells, or PBMCs.

The CDR3 sequence is 14 residues long. Germline V gene lookup returns CDR1 SGDLS and CDR2 YYNGEE. The V segment lost 2 bases and the J segment 6 bases; nucleotides outside the gene matches: 6. Assay used: immunoSEQ multiplex PCR; TCRdb lists only in-frame clones, some missing. The table records over 200,000 clones, around 90% of them present only once. Sequencing was performed on peripheral blood. This sequence was found in a man younger than 45 with COVID-19, enrolled during active disease. The chain combines TRBV9 with TRBJ2-7; 9 bases fit TRBD1. In nucleotides, the CDR3 is TGTGCCAGCAGCGTTGATACAGGGGGCGGCGAGCAGTACTTC. Its protein is CASSVDTGGGEQYF.